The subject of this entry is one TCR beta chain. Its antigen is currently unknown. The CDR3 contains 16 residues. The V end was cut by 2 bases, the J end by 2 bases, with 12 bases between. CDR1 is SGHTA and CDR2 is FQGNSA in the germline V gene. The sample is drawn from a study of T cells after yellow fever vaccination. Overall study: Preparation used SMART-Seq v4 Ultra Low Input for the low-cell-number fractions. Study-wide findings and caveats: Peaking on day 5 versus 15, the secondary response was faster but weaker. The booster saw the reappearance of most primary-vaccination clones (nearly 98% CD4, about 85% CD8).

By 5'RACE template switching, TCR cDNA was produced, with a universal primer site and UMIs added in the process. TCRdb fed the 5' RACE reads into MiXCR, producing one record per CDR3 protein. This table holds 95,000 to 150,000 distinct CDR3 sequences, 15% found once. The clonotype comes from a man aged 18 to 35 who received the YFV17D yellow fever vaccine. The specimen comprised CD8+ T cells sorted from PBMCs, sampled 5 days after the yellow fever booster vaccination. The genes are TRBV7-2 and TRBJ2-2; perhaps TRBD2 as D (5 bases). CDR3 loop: CASSLRGRKNTGELFF. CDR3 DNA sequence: TGTGCCAGCAGCTTACGAGGGAGAAAAAACACCGGGGAGCTGTTTTTT. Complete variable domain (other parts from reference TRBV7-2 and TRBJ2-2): GAGVSQSPSNKVTEKGKDVELRCDPISGHTALYWYRQSLGQGLEFLIYFQGNSAPDKSGLPSDRFSAERTGGSVSTLTIQRTQQEDSAVYLCASSLRGRKNTGELFFGEGSRLTVL.